This TCR beta chain emerged from a study of sequential checkpoint blockade in melanoma (dated by TCRdb to 2018 to 2020). Describing the broader study: Using 1:1 randomization, the trial assigned patients either to first-line nivolumab followed by ipilimumab (arm A) or to ipilimumab followed by nivolumab (arm B). Maintenance nivolumab came after each of the two trial sequences. The same lesion was the source of approximately 80% of the matched pre- and post-treatment tumor biopsy pairs. For about two dozen patients, matched tumor biopsies were obtained before treatment and at week 13, following single-agent nivolumab (arm A) or ipilimumab (arm B). DNA from 91 pretreatment melanoma tumor samples underwent TCRbeta immunosequencing. The research as a whole found: In the nivolumab-first arm (arm A), pretreatment tumor TIL clonality was associated with response (P = .04). The model for predicting response that combines TCR metrics with mutation burden needs to be validated in larger, independent patient cohorts. Tumor T-cell fraction and clonality were correlated with PD-L1 staining and CD8+ T-cell counts, but not with mutational load. Clinical benefit was about 30 times more likely to be achieved by patients whose tumor T-cell fraction and clonality increased by week 13. Small sample sizes and reduced statistical power limited the within-arm analyses of tumor T-cell fraction.

Concerning this clone itself: The specificity of this receptor is unknown. Per-nucleotide qualities are absent, and no much larger clonotype sits a single base away.

The immunoSEQ Assay was used to immunosequence TCRbeta CDR3 regions from genomic DNA. Prior to high-throughput sequencing, genomic DNA was amplified by bias-controlled multiplex PCR. In the source study's methods: To quantify the absolute abundance of each unique TCRbeta CDR3 region, the sequences were collapsed and filtered. Clonality was defined as 1 minus Pielou's evenness and was calculated using productive rearrangements only. Tumor T-cell fraction was computed by normalizing TCRbeta template counts to usable DNA, estimated from several housekeeping genes. A previously published method was used to identify clones with significantly greater frequencies in on-treatment samples than in baseline samples. Imported from immuneACCESS, the table was reduced by TCRdb to in-frame sequences with V and J called. These copies leave out some clones; in studies compared against another copy, an unresolved V gene accounts for under half, and the cause of the remainder is not known. V and J calls and clone size are as listed in that table; D and trimming were resolved from the DNA. The sample includes about 4,400 clones, with 20% to 25% observed a single time. Roughly 3.9% of the sample belongs to the ten largest clones.

Sample treatment or condition, as interpreted from the label and publication: randomized to nivolumab then ipilimumab (arm A) or the reverse (arm B). None of the patients in the trial had previously been given DNA-damaging chemotherapy. CheckMate 064, a randomized, open-label phase II trial of sequential checkpoint blockade, was the source of the samples, all of which came from patients with melanoma. Genomic DNA from formalin-fixed paraffin-embedded (FFPE) tissue samples served as the input for tumor TCR sequencing. From the germline V gene, CDR1 is MNHGY and CDR2 is SAAAGT. The CDR3 runs 17 amino acids, cysteine and phenylalanine included. The kept DNA is CDR3 alone, 51 bases in frame from the first base. Deletion took 2 bases off V and 3 bases off J, with a span of 18 bases between the germline ends.

The clonotype was recovered from a human donor with melanoma. The chain uses TRBV6-8 and TRBJ2-3; the D call could be TRBD1 or TRBD2, with each sharing 5 bases. The sample here was tumor tissue (inferred from file names), taken from a patient given nivolumab and ipilimumab in sequence. The DNA is TGTGCCAGCAGTTACGCCCCGGCGGGTCAGGGAACAGATACGCAGTATTTT. It codes for CASSYAPAGQGTDTQYF.